The next 17 T cell receptor beta chains were all read from a single sample in a study of regulatory T cells in long-lasting Graves disease. Building the TCR beta libraries relied on iRepertoire HTBI primers, and CDR3 regions underwent Arm-PCR. TCRdb analysed the multiplex PCR reads with MiXCR anew, one entry per CDR3 protein. The sample yields 360,000 or so distinct CDR3 sequences, 16% seen once. The time point: newly diagnosed GD, antithyroid drugs for less than 3 months. After RNA was extracted from PBMCs, the TCR library was made from it. These data also featured in a second study, about T cells in Graves' hyperthyroidism and ophthalmopathy.

Here the sequenced sample was peripheral blood mononuclear cells (PBMCs), taken at new diagnosis, from a patient treated with antithyroid drugs. All receptors derive from a man aged 35 to 55 with Graves disease.

This clonotype was found many times. This chain links TRBV11-1 with TRBJ2-5; a weak D match, TRBD2 (5 bases). The germline V gene has CDR1 SGHAT and CDR2 FQDESV (reference sequence). Trimming removed 0 bases at V and 7 bases at J, with 9 bases between. There are 13 residues in the CDR3. The CDR3 nucleotides read TGTGCCAGCAGCTTAGCGCTGGCGGGGACCCAGTACTTC. Encoded protein: CASSLALAGTQYF.

This clonotype was observed at least ten times. The CDR3 loop is CASSYGPNYGYTF. DNA of the CDR3: TGTGCCAGCAGTTATGGTCCTAACTATGGCTACACCTTC. The rearrangement links TRBV12-3 or TRBV12-4 to TRBJ1-2; no reliable D call. The CDR3 runs 13 residues. V lost 4 bases and J 0 bases, leaving 6 bases between the germline ends.

The chain has TRBV27 and TRBJ1-6; 7 positions match TRBD1. Germline V gene sequence: CDR1 MNHEY, CDR2 SMNVEV (reference sequence). V dropped 5 bases and J dropped 9; count of bases not matched to a gene: 10. CDR3 length: 15 amino acids. CDR3 region: CASSETGTVGSPLHF. CDR3 coding DNA: TGTGCCAGCAGTGAAACCGGGACAGTGGGTTCACCCCTCCACTTT.

Turning to this clonotype: With a much larger clone just one base away, this may be a read error. The V call is TRBV18, the J call TRBJ1-5; possible D gene TRBD1, 5 bases. Germline assignment: CDR1 KGHSH and CDR2 LQKENI. The CDR3 runs 16 residues. CDR3 protein: CAGSPLRDWSNQPQHF. The CDR3, as DNA: TGTGCCGGCTCACCGCTCCGGGACTGGAGCAATCAGCCCCAGCATTTT.

This clonotype has just a few counts. A junction end diverges from the germline sequence, so it may reflect a read error. The chain employs TRBV18 and TRBJ2-1; D is perhaps TRBD1 (5 bases). CDR1 is KGHSH, CDR2 LQKENI, per germline. The CDR3 is 13 residues long. The CDR3 here is CASSPQQNRIQLF. DNA for the CDR3: TGTGCCAGCTCACCCCAACAGAACAGGATCCAGCTCTTC.

This clonotype was recorded many times. V and J are TRBV5-1 and TRBJ2-7; possibly TRBD1 for D (6 bases). CDR1 and CDR2 (germline): SGHRS, YFSETQ. V lost 4 bases and J 5 bases, leaving 13 bases between the germline ends. There are 13 residues in the CDR3. This chain's CDR3 is CASSLRNRDEQYF. The CDR3 nucleotides are TGCGCCAGCAGCCTAAGAAACAGGGACGAGCAGTACTTC.

The V gene is TRBV6-1, the J gene TRBJ1-1; 9 nucleotides align to TRBD1. The V and J ends lost 6 bases and 10 bases, in that order; junction bases with no gene match: 9. Per the germline V gene, CDR1 is MNHNS and CDR2 is SASEGT. CDR3 length: 13 residues. CDR3: CASSLTGGAGAFF. CDR3 DNA: TGTGCCAGCAGCCTCACAGGGGGCGCGGGAGCTTTCTTT.

V usage is TRBV9 and J usage is TRBJ2-7; D is ambiguous. This CDR3 comprises 14 residues. Germline CDR1 SGDLS, CDR2 YYNGEE. V shed 0 bases and J shed 1 base, with 8 bases lying between them. The CDR3, as DNA: TGTGCCAGCAGCGTAGGGTCCGTATCCTACGAGCAGTACTTC. This codes for CASSVGSVSYEQYF.

This clonotype was detected ten times or more. The chain employs TRBV28 and TRBJ2-4; TRBD2 agrees at 8 bases. The CDR3 is 14 residues long. CDR1 and CDR2 from the germline V gene are MDHEN and SYDVKM. With 5 bases clipped from V and 7 bases from J, the junction kept 7 bases outside the gene matches. As DNA, the CDR3 is TGTGCCAGCAGTGCCGGGGGGGCAGGGAACATTCAGTACTTC. It yields the protein CASSAGGAGNIQYF.

This clonotype came up many times. J is TRBJ2-5 and V is TRBV3-1; TRBD2 is a possible D gene (5 bases). CDR1 is LGHDT, CDR2 YNNKEL, per germline (reference sequence). The CDR3 runs to 12 residues. The ends were cut back, 8 bases at V and 5 bases at J, with 12 bases in the middle. The CDR3 region has the DNA TGTGCCAGCGATGATAGAGGGGAGACCCAGTACTTC. Translated, it gives CASDDRGETQYF.

This clonotype has more than one count but fewer than ten. The chain recombines TRBV6-8 with TRBJ2-7; 9 bases align to TRBD1. J lost 5 bases, V lost 10 bases, and 15 bases had no gene match. This CDR3 region has 15 residues. Germline V gene lookup returns CDR1 MNHGY and CDR2 SAAAGT. Here the CDR3 DNA reads TGTGCCACCGGTGAGACCGGGACAGGGTCGGACGAGCAGTACTTC. Translating gives CATGETGTGSDEQYF.

V usage is TRBV9 and J usage is TRBJ2-6; 9 bases align to TRBD1. CDR1 and CDR2 (germline): SGDLS, YYNGEE. This CDR3 is built from 18 residues. The ends lost 4 bases at V and 0 bases at J; junction bases unmatched: 8. In DNA, the CDR3 is TGTGCCAGCAGCAAATCCGGGACAGGGATCTCTGGGGCCAACGTCCTGACTTTC. This sequence encodes CASSKSGTGISGANVLTF. Variable domain in full (rest from reference TRBV9 and TRBJ2-6): DSGVTQTPKHLITATGQRVTLRCSPRSGDLSVYWYQQSLDQGLQFLIQYYNGEERAKGNILERFSAQQFPDLHSELNLSSLELGDSALYFCASSKSGTGISGANVLTFGAGSRLTVL.

This clonotype was detected ten times or more. The V gene is TRBV28, the J gene TRBJ1-5; 10 bases are shared with TRBD1. The CDR3 length is 15 residues. Unmatched junction bases numbered 5, after V lost 6 bases and J lost 3 bases. Germline CDR1 MDHEN, CDR2 SYDVKM. The CDR3 here is CASSPGQGDNQPQHF. CDR3 DNA: TGTGCCAGCAGCCCTGGACAGGGGGACAATCAGCCCCAGCATTTT.

This clonotype was seen many times. This clone may be a read error of a much larger clone one base away. As DNA, the CDR3 is TGTGCCAGCAGTTTGTCCCACTACAATGAGCAGTTCTTC. Encoded protein: CASSLSHYNEQFF. This chain connects TRBV27 to TRBJ2-1; D gene ambiguous. The CDR3 extends over 13 amino acids. V was trimmed by 3 bases and J by 3 bases, leaving 6 bases between them. CDR1 is MNHEY and CDR2 is SMNVEV in the germline V gene (reference sequence).

The chain combines TRBV15 with TRBJ2-3; 7 positions agree with TRBD1. J lost 0 bases, V lost 5 bases, and 8 bases had no gene match. CDR3 length: 16 residues. The germline V gene has CDR1 LNHNV and CDR2 YYDKDF (reference sequence). In nucleotides, the CDR3 is TGTGCCACCAGCGGTACCTACAGGGGAAGCACAGATACGCAGTATTTT. Protein product: CATSGTYRGSTDTQYF.

This clonotype was counted many times. This chain uses TRBV18 with TRBJ1-1; no firm D call. Trimming removed 0 bases at V and 4 bases at J, with 6 bases between. This CDR3 is built from 13 residues. CDR1 and CDR2 from the germline V gene are KGHSH and LQKENI. The CDR3 DNA is TGTGCCAGCTCACCACCGATGGGCACTGAAGCTTTCTTT. Translating gives CASSPPMGTEAFF. The full variable domain, completed using reference TRBV18 and TRBJ1-1, is NAGVMQNPRHLVRRRGQEARLRCSPMKGHSHVYWYRQLPEEGLKFMVYLQKENIIDESGMPKERFSAEFPKEGPSILRIQQVVRGDSAAYFCASSPPMGTEAFFGQGTRLTVV.

J is TRBJ2-1 and V is TRBV7-6; D is unclear. Trimming removed 5 bases from V and 6 bases from J, with 11 bases in between. CDR1 is SGHVS, CDR2 FNYEAQ, per germline. CDR3 size: 13 residues. DNA for the CDR3: TGTGCCAGCAGCCCATGGACGCGCAATGAGCAGTTCTTC. Residues: CASSPWTRNEQFF.